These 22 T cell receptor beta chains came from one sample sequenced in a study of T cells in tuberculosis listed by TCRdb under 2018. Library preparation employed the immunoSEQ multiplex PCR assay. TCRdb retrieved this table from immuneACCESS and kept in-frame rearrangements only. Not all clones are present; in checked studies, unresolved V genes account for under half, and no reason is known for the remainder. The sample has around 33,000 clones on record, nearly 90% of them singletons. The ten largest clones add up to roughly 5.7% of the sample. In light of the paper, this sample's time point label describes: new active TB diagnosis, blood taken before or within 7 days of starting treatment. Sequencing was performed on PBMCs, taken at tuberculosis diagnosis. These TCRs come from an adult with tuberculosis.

For the CDR3, the DNA is TGTGCCAGCAGCTTGGCAGGGGAGCCCTACAATGAGCAGTTCTTC. Its protein is CASSLAGEPYNEQFF. The chain employs TRBV5-4 and TRBJ2-1; D may be TRBD1 (6 bases). This CDR3 has 15 amino acids. Between the trimmed V and J ends, which lost 0 bases and 2 bases, there was a span of 9 bases. The germline V gene has CDR1 SGHNT and CDR2 YYREEE (reference sequence). Looking up the rest from reference TRBV5-4 and TRBJ2-1 gives the full variable domain: ETGVTQSPTHLIKTRGQQVTLRCSSQSGHNTVSWYQQALGQGPQFIFQYYREEENGRGNFPPRFSGLQFPNYSSELNVNALELDDSALYLCASSLAGEPYNEQFFGPGTRLTVL.

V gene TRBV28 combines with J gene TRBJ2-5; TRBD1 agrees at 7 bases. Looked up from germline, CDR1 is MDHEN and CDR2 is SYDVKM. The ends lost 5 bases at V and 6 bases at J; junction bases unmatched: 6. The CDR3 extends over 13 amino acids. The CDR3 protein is CASSPDRAQTQYF. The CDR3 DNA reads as TGTGCCAGCAGTCCAGACAGGGCGCAGACCCAGTACTTC.

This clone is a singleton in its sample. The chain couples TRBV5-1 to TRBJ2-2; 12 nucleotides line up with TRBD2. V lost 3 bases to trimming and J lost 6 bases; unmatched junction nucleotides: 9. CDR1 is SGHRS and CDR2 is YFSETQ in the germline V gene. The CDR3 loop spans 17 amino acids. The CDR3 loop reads CASSSGLAGLGAGELFF. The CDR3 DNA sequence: TGCGCCAGCAGCTCAGGACTAGCGGGATTAGGGGCCGGGGAGCTGTTTTTT.

The CDR3 sequence: CATRGQGLNEQYF. CDR3 DNA sequence: TGCGCCACCCGAGGACAGGGCCTCAACGAGCAGTACTTC. The chain combines TRBV5-1 with TRBJ2-7; 8 bases line up with TRBD1. There are 13 residues in the CDR3. CDR1 and CDR2 (germline): SGHRS, YFSETQ. J was trimmed by 5 bases and V by 9 bases; bases with no gene match: 10.

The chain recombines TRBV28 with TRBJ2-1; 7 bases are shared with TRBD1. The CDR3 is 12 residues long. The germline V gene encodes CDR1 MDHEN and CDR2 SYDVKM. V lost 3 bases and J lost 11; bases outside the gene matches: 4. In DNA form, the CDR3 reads TGTGCCAGCAGTTTGCCGGGACAGAAGCAGTTCTTC. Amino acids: CASSLPGQKQFF. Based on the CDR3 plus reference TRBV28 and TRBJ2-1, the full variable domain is DVKVTQSSRYLVKRTGEKVFLECVQDMDHENMFWYRQDPGLGLRLIYFSYDVKMKEKGDIPEGYSVSREKKERFSLILESASTNQTSMYLCASSLPGQKQFFGPGTRLTVL.

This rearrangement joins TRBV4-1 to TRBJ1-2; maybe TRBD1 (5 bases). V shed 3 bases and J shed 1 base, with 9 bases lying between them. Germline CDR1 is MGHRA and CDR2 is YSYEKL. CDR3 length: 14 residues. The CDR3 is CASSHLGRNYGYTF. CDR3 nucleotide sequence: TGCGCCAGCAGCCACCTGGGGCGTAACTATGGCTACACCTTC.

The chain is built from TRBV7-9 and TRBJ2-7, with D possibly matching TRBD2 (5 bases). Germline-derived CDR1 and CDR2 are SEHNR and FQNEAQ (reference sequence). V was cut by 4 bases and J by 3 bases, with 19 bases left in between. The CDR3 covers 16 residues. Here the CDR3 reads CASSSWPGSQGYEQYF. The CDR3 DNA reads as TGTGCCAGCAGCTCCTGGCCGGGATCCCAAGGCTACGAGCAGTACTTC.

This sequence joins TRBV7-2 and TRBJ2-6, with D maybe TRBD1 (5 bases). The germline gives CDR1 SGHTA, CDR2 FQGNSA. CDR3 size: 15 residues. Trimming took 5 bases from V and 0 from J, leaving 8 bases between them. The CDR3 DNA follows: TGTGCCAGCAGCCGTGACAGCTCTGGGGCCAACGTCCTGACTTTC. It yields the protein CASSRDSSGANVLTF.

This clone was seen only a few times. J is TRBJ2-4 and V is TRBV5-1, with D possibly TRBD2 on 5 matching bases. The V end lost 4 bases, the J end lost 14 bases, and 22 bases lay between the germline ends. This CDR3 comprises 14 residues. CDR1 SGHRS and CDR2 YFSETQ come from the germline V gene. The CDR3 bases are TGCGCCAGCAGCCTCGGATCTGCAGCGGACCCAAAGTACTTC. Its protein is CASSLGSAADPKYF.

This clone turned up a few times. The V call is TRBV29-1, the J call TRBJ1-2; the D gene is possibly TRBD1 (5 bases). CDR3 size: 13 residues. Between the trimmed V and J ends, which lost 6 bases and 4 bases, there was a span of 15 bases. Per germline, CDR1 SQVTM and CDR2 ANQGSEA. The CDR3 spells CSVKGGETYGYTF. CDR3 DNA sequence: TGCAGCGTAAAGGGAGGGGAGACCTATGGCTACACCTTC.

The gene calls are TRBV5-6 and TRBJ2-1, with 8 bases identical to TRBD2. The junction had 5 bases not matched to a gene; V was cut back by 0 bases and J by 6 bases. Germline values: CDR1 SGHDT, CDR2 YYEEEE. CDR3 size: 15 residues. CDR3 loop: CASSLGFREGNEQFF. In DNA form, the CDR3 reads TGTGCCAGCAGCTTGGGTTTCCGGGAGGGCAATGAGCAGTTCTTC.

The CDR3 coding sequence is TGCAGCGGGGCTGGGGACAGGGGATACAATGAGCAGTTCTTC. As protein: CSGAGDRGYNEQFF. V gene TRBV29-1 combines with J gene TRBJ2-1; 10 bases are shared with TRBD1. Germline CDR1 and CDR2: SQVTM and ANQGSEA. This CDR3 spans 14 amino acids. Trimming removed 7 bases from V and 4 bases from J; junction bases left unmatched: 7.

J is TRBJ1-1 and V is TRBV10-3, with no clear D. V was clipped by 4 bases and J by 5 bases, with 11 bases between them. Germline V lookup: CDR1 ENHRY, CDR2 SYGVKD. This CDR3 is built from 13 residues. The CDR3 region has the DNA TGTGCCATCAGTGGCGCAGGTTTAACTGAAGCTTTCTTT. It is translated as CAISGAGLTEAFF.

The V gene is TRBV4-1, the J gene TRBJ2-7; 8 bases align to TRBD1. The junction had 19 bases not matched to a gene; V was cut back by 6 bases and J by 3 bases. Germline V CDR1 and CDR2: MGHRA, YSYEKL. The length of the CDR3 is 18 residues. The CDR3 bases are TGCGCCAGCAGGCGAGGAGCAGGGGGCTCCGAAACGATCTACGAGCAGTACTTC. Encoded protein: CASRRGAGGSETIYEQYF.

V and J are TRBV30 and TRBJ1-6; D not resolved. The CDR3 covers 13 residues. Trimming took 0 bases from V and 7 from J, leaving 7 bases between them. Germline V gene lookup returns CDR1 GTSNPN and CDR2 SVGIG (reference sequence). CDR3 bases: TGTGCCTGGAGTGTCCCGGGAAATTCACCCCTCCACTTT. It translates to CAWSVPGNSPLHF.

CDR3: CASSLSSSGGYEQYF. CDR3 in DNA: TGTGCCAGCAGTTTAAGTTCTAGCGGGGGCTACGAGCAGTACTTC. This chain uses TRBV28 with TRBJ2-7, with TRBD2 matching over 10 bases. The CDR3 extends over 15 amino acids. Germline CDR1 is MDHEN and CDR2 is SYDVKM. The V gene end was trimmed by 2 bases and the J gene end by 3 bases; junction bases not matched to a gene: 4. Full variable domain (missing parts from reference TRBV28 and TRBJ2-7): DVKVTQSSRYLVKRTGEKVFLECVQDMDHENMFWYRQDPGLGLRLIYFSYDVKMKEKGDIPEGYSVSREKKERFSLILESASTNQTSMYLCASSLSSSGGYEQYFGPGTRLTVT.

The CDR3 bases are TGCAGTGCGGGCTACACAGATACGCAGTATTTT. As protein: CSAGYTDTQYF. V gene TRBV20-1 combines with J gene TRBJ2-3; the D is unclear. V was pared by 6 bases and J by 2 bases, with 6 bases between. Germline V gene lookup returns CDR1 DFQATT and CDR2 SNEGSKA (reference sequence). The CDR3 is made up of 11 amino acids.

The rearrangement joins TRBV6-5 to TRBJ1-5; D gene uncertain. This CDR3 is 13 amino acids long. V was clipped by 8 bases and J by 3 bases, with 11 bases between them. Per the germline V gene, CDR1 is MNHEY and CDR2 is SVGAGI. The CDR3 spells CASGRGPNQPQHF. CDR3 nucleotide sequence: TGTGCCAGCGGCCGCGGTCCCAATCAGCCCCAGCATTTT.

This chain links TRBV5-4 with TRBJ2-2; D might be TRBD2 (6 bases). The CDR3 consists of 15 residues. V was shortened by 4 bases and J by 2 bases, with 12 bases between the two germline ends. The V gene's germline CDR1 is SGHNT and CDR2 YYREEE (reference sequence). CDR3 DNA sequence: TGTGCCAGCAGCCCGGGACTGGCAAACACCGGGGAGCTGTTTTTT. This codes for CASSPGLANTGELFF. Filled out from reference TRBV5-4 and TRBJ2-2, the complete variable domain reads ETGVTQSPTHLIKTRGQQVTLRCSSQSGHNTVSWYQQALGQGPQFIFQYYREEENGRGNFPPRFSGLQFPNYSSELNVNALELDDSALYLCASSPGLANTGELFFGEGSRLTVL.

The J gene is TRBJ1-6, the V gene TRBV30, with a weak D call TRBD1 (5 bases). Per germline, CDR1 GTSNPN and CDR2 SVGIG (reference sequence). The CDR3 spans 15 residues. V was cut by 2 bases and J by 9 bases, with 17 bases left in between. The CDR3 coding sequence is TGTGCCTGGAGTTTTCCGGGCGGGACTGGTTCACCCCTCCACTTT. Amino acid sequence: CAWSFPGGTGSPLHF. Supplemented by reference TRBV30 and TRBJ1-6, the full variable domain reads SQTIHQWPATLVQPVGSPLSLECTVEGTSNPNLYWYRQAAGRGLQLLFYSVGIGQISSEVPQNLSASRPQDRQFILSSKKLLLSDSGFYLCAWSFPGGTGSPLHFGNGTRLTVT.

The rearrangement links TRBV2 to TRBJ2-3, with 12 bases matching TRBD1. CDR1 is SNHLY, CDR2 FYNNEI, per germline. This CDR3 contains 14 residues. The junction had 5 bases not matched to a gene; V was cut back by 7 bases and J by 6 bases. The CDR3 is CASTPGQGADTQYF. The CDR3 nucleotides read TGTGCCAGCACTCCGGGACAGGGGGCGGATACGCAGTATTTT.

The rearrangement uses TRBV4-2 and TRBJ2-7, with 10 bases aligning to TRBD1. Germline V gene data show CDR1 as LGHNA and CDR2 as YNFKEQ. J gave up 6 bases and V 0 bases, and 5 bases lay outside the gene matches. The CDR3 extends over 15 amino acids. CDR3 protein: CASSQEWGTGVEQYF. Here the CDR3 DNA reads TGTGCCAGCAGCCAAGAATGGGGGACAGGGGTCGAGCAGTACTTC.